This T cell receptor (beta chain) is from a study of tissue T cells after allogeneic stem cell transplantation (dated by TCRdb to 2021 to 2024). For the wider study: If a tissue had multiple samples, a pathologist reviewed H&E sections so that samples with histologically apparent lymphocytes got priority for sequencing. The study profiled TCR beta repertoires across many tissues from research autopsies of patients with and without GVHD, plus mouse models of GVHD. The human part of the study was a prospective observational study with no blinding and no randomization.

The library was made by the immunoSEQ multiplex PCR assay. Adaptive Biotechnologies performed the TCRbeta CDR3 sequencing at survey depth and reported CDR3 sequences, V/J genes, productive frequency and template counts. Amplification of TCR beta CDR3 regions was performed from genomic DNA rather than from RNA. On the study's bioinformatics: Jensen-Shannon divergence was used to quantify pairwise repertoire overlap between tissues, with a value of 1 indicating complete divergence and a value of 0 indicating identical repertoires. Tissues were grouped by single-linkage agglomerative hierarchical clustering of pairwise JSD values, and the clustering results were shown as dendrograms. All patient samples were analyzed with GLIPH2 using simulation_depth 1000, kmer_min_depth 3 and cdr3_length_cutoff 8, and only groups containing more than two unique CDR3s were kept. In a standardized tissue-overlap score, Jaccard GLIPH-group overlap across patients was extrapolated to a standard repertoire size of 1000 clones. Linear mixed-effect models, with tissue included as a fixed effect and individual included as a random effect, were used to assess associations of diversity with clinical or experimental variables. The table comes from immuneACCESS by way of TCRdb, which keeps in-frame sequences with V and J called. Part of the clones is missing from these tables; in studies checked, under half for an unresolved V gene and the rest for unknown reasons. D and trimming were read from the DNA, whereas the V and J calls and clone size are those reported in that table. The sample table shows approximately 10,000 clones, and roughly 60% are seen once. The leading ten clones occupy about 10% of the sample.

The paper's findings and limits, for the study overall: Not many T cell clones showed up in more than one patient, yet clustering based on motifs uncovered repertoire signatures that were shared across patients in a tissue-specific way. Blood samples were not available from the non-GVHD comparator patients. Within patients, how anatomically similar the tissues were was a key factor in shaping TCR repertoire composition, regardless of disease or transplant status. The patient cohort was small and varied clinically, and sampling depth was recognized as a limitation. Which tissue TCRs were alloreactive or antigen-specific was not determined in the study, and some of the clones might have been host cells that persisted. Blood and spleen T cells captured only a limited portion of the TCR repertoire detected in tissues, in both patients and mice.

The time point tag for this specimen amounts to: human tissue collected at research (rapid) autopsy. Three non-HCT comparator patients who had other cancers, at least five GI tract samples, and no known GI disease at death were chosen retrospectively. Autopsy tissues included GI sites from esophagus to rectum, liver, skin and lymphoid organs including spleen, after a median post-mortem interval of approximately nine hours. Autopsy specimens were bisected, with one portion flash-frozen in liquid nitrogen and the rest formalin-fixed; GI outer muscle layers were removed. Genomic DNA was extracted from frozen tissues using the Mag-Bind Blood & Tissue DNA HDQ 96 Kit on a Chemagic 360 or the DNeasy Blood & Tissue Kit. Because of concern about red blood cell contamination, the extracted DNA went through further purification with the Genomic DNA Clean & Concentrator-25 kit. To note about this clone: What this receptor recognizes is not known. No qualities accompany the bases; no much larger clone lies one base away.

The source of this sequence is a woman between 18 and 50 years old with breast cancer. The sequencing used tissue from the jejunum, collected at autopsy.

The DNA is TGTGCCAGCAGTTTAGGGGGAAGGGATGGCTACACCTTC. Its product reads: CASSLGGRDGYTF. The receptor chain draws on TRBV12-3 or TRBV12-4 and TRBJ1-2, with no reliable assignment of the D segment. Including cysteine and phenylalanine, the CDR3 has 13 amino acids. Just CDR3 DNA is preserved here, 39 bases in frame from base 1. Relative to germline, V is 1 base shorter and J is 6 bases shorter, with 9 bases between their ends.